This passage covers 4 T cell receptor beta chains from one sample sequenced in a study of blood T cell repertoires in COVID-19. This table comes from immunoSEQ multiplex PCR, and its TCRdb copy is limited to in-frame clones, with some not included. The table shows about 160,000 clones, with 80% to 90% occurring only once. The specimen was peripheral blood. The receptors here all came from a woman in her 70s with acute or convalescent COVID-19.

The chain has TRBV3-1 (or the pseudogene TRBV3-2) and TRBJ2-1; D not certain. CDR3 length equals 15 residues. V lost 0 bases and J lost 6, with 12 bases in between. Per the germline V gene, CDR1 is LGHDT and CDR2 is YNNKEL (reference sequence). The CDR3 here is CASSQDRRSSNEQFF. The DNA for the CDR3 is TGTGCCAGCAGCCAAGATCGTCGGAGCAGCAATGAGCAGTTCTTC.

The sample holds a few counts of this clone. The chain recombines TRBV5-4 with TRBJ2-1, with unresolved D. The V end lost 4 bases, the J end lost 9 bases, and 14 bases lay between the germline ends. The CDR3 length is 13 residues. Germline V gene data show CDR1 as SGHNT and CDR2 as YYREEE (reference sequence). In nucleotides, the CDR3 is TGTGCCAGCAGCGAACCTCTTCCGGGTGAGCAGTTCTTC. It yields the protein CASSEPLPGEQFF.

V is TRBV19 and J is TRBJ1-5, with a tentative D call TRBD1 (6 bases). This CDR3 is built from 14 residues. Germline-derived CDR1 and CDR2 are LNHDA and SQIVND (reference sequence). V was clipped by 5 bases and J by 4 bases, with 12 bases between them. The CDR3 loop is CASSSRGGNQPQHF. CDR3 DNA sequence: TGTGCCAGTAGTTCCAGGGGCGGTAATCAGCCCCAGCATTTT.

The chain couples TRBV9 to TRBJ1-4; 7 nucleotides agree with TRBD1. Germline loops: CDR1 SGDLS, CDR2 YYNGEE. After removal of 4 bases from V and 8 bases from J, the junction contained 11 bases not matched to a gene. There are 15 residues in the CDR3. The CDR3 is CASSSQGMMVEKLFF. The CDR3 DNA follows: TGTGCCAGCAGCTCACAGGGGATGATGGTAGAAAAACTGTTTTTT.